This is a list of T cell receptor beta chains from one sample in a study of blood T cell repertoires in COVID-19. The assay was immunoSEQ multiplex PCR, and TCRdb's table has in-frame clones only and misses some. The table includes about 99,000 clones, approximately 88% detected once. The sample consisted of peripheral blood. The receptors originated from a human donor in a cohort sampled during active COVID-19. Both conserved end residues are part of each CDR3. A D gene is named only where the DNA matches it firmly. Expanded clones get a size class; other rows say once, few or many, or leave the size out.

clone_size | d_call | j_call | cdr3_length | v_call | cdr3_aa | cdr3_nt
NA | TRBD1 | TRBJ1-3 | 15 | TRBV7-2 | CASSSGQSSGNTIYF | TGTGCCAGCAGCTCGGGACAGAGCTCTGGAAACACCATATATTTT
NA | NA | TRBJ2-7 | 14 | TRBV19 | CASSIGLGGYEQYF | TGTGCCAGTAGTATCGGCCTAGGAGGCTACGAGCAGTACTTC
NA | TRBD2 | TRBJ2-7 | 18 | TRBV18 | CASSPLGLAGTAAYEQYF | TGTGCCAGCTCACCACTGGGACTAGCGGGAACGGCCGCCTACGAGCAGTACTTC
NA | NA | TRBJ1-4 | 14 | TRBV7-9 | CASSSGQVGEKLFF | TGTGCCAGCAGCTCGGGACAAGTGGGGGAAAAACTGTTTTTT
NA | NA | TRBJ1-2 | 17 | TRBV2 | CASKLRGQDPSDYGYTF | TGTGCCAGCAAACTGAGAGGGCAGGACCCTAGTGACTATGGCTACACCTTC
NA | TRBD2 | TRBJ2-1 | 15 | TRBV10-3 | CAISPGTSRYNEQFF | TGTGCCATCAGTCCCGGGACTAGCAGATACAATGAGCAGTTCTTC
NA | NA | TRBJ2-3 | 13 | TRBV10-1 | CASSDHGRDTQYF | TGCGCCAGCAGTGACCACGGGAGAGATACGCAGTATTTT
NA | TRBD2 | TRBJ2-1 | 16 | TRBV5-1 | CASSLKAGAKYNEQFF | TGCGCCAGCAGCTTGAAAGCGGGGGCCAAATACAATGAGCAGTTCTTC
NA | NA | TRBJ2-2 | 16 | TRBV4-2 | CASSQQGRGDTGELFF | TGTGCCAGCAGCCAACAGGGGAGGGGAGACACCGGGGAGCTGTTTTTT
NA | TRBD1 | TRBJ2-5 | 13 | TRBV6-5 | CASRDRGRGDQYF | TGTGCCAGCAGGGACAGGGGGCGCGGGGACCAGTACTTC
once | NA | TRBJ1-6 | 17 | TRBV6-1 | CASSERGGESIYSPLHF | TGTGCCAGCAGTGAAAGGGGAGGAGAGTCGATATATTCACCCCTCCACTTT
NA | NA | TRBJ2-1 | 19 | TRBV23-1 | CASSQPDSSTSYGYNEQFF | TGCGCCAGCAGTCAACCTGATTCATCCACTAGTTACGGGTACAATGAGCAGTTCTTC
NA | TRBD2 | TRBJ2-2 | 15 | TRBV7-6 | CASKLAGGGTGELFF | TGTGCCAGCAAGCTGGCGGGAGGGGGTACCGGGGAGCTGTTTTTT
once | NA | TRBJ1-4 | 15 | TRBV6-5 | CASRDQGPRREKLFF | TGTGCCAGCAGAGACCAGGGCCCGCGCCGGGAAAAACTGTTTTTT
NA | NA | TRBJ1-2 | 15 | TRBV5-8 | CASSLSGHTNYGYTF | TGTGCCAGCAGCTTGAGTGGACACACTAACTATGGCTACACCTTC
NA | NA | TRBJ2-7 | 15 | TRBV4-2 | CASSHLLRGSYEQYF | TGTGCCAGCAGCCACCTCTTGAGGGGGTCCTACGAGCAGTACTTC
NA | NA | TRBJ2-2 | 13 | TRBV28 | CASSSVRGGELFF | TGTGCCAGCAGTTCAGTCCGGGGAGGGGAGCTGTTTTTT
NA | NA | TRBJ1-1 | 15 | TRBV5-1 | CASSYYMTENTEAFF | TGCGCCAGCAGCTACTACATGACAGAGAACACTGAAGCTTTCTTT
NA | NA | TRBJ1-1 | 16 | TRBV11-2 | CASSRPGSGMNTEAFF | TGTGCCAGCAGCCGCCCGGGCTCAGGGATGAACACTGAAGCTTTCTTT
NA | TRBD2 | TRBJ2-1 | 15 | TRBV7-9 | CASSLGTLLGGEQFF | TGTGCCAGCAGCTTAGGGACTCTGCTGGGAGGGGAGCAGTTCTTC
NA | NA | TRBJ2-3 | 17 | TRBV15 | CATSREGGQGRTDTQYF | TGTGCCACCAGCAGAGAAGGGGGTCAGGGTCGAACAGATACGCAGTATTTT
NA | TRBD2 | TRBJ2-3 | 18 | TRBV7-8 | CASSLSIGGGISTDTQYF | TGTGCCAGCAGCTTGTCCATCGGCGGGGGGATAAGCACAGATACGCAGTATTTT
NA | TRBD2 | TRBJ2-7 | 13 | TRBV9 | CASSQWSGGEQYF | TGTGCCAGCAGCCAGTGGTCGGGGGGGGAGCAGTACTTC
NA | TRBD1 | TRBJ1-2 | 14 | TRBV2 | CASSPRQGNYGYTF | TGTGCCAGCAGCCCGAGACAGGGTAACTATGGCTACACCTTC